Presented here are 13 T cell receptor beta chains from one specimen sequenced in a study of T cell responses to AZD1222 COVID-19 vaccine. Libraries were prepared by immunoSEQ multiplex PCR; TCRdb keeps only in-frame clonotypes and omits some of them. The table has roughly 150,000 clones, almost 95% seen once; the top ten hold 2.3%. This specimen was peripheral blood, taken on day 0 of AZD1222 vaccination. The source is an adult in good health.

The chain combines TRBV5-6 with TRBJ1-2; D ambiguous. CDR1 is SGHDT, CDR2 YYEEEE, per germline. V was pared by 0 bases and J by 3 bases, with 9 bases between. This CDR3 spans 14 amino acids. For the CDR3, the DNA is TGTGCCAGCAGCTTGGCCAGAGATGACTATGGCTACACCTTC. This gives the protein CASSLARDDYGYTF.

The CDR3 is CASSGRGQGPYRDTEAFF. CDR3 coding DNA: TGTGCCAGCAGCGGAAGGGGGCAGGGCCCGTATCGGGACACTGAAGCTTTCTTT. The chain employs TRBV5-8 and TRBJ1-1; 7 bases match TRBD1. V gave up 4 bases and J gave up 3 bases; unmatched junction bases: 18. The CDR3 sequence is 18 residues long. CDR1 SGHTS and CDR2 YDEGEE come from the germline V gene.

DNA for the CDR3: TGTGCCAGCAGCCCGACAGGGGGCGGTAGGGACTATGGCTACACCTTC. Translated, it gives CASSPTGGGRDYGYTF. J is TRBJ1-2 and V is TRBV27; the match to TRBD1 covers 10 bases. Germline CDR1 is MNHEY and CDR2 is SMNVEV (reference sequence). The junction had 10 bases not matched to a gene; V was cut back by 6 bases and J by 3 bases. The CDR3 is 16 residues long.

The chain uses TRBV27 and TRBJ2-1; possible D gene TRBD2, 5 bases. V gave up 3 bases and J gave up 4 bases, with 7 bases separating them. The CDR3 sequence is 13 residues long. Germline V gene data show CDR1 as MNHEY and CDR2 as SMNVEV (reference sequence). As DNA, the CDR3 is TGTGCCAGCAGTTTTTCGGGGTACAATGAGCAGTTCTTC. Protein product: CASSFSGYNEQFF.

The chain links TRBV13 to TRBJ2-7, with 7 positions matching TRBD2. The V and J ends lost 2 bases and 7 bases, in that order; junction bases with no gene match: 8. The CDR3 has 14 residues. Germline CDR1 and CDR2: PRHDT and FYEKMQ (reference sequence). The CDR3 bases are TGTGCCAGCAGCTTATATGCTACAGCGGGAGAGCAGTACTTC. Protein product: CASSLYATAGEQYF.

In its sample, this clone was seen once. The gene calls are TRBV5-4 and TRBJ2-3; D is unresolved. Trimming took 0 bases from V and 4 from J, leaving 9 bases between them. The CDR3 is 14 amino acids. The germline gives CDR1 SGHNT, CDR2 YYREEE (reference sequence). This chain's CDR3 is CASSLVSRPDTQYF. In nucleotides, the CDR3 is TGTGCCAGCAGCTTGGTTTCCCGTCCAGATACGCAGTATTTT.

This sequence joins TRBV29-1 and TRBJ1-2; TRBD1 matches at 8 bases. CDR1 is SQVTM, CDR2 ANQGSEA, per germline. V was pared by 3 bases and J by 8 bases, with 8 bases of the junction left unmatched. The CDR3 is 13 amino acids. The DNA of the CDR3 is TGCAGCGTTGACTTCGGACAGGGCGGGGGCTACACCTTC. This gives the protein CSVDFGQGGGYTF. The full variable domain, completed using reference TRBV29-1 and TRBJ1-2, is SAVISQKPSRDICQRGTSLTIQCQVDSQVTMMFWYRQQPGQSLTLIATANQGSEATYESGFVIDKFPISRPNLTFSTLTVSNMSPEDSSIYLCSVDFGQGGGYTFGSGTRLTVV.

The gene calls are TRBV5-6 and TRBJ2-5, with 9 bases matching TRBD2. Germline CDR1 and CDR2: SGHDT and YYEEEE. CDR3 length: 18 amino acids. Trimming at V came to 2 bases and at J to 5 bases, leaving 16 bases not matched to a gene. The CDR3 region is CASSFLVAGLAHGETQYF. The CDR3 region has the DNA TGTGCCAGCAGCTTCCTCGTGGCCGGACTAGCGCATGGGGAGACCCAGTACTTC.

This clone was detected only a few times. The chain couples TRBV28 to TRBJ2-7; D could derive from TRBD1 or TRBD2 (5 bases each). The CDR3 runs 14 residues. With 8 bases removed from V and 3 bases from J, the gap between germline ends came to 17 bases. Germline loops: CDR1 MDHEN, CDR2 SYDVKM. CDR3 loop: CASQRAGALYEQYF. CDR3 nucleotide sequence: TGTGCCAGCCAAAGGGCCGGGGCCCTCTACGAGCAGTACTTC.

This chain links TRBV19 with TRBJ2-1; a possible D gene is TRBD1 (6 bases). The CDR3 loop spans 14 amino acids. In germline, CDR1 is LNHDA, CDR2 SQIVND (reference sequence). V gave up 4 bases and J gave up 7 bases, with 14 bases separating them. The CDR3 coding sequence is TGTGCCAGTAGTACCCCAGGGGAGCGGAATGAGCAGTTCTTC. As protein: CASSTPGERNEQFF.

The CDR3, as DNA: TGTGCCAGAACGTTAAACGTAGACAATTCACCCCTCCACTTT. Protein: CARTLNVDNSPLHF. V gene TRBV5-3 combines with J gene TRBJ1-6; D is unclear. TRBV5-3 is an open reading frame, and its role is uncertain. This CDR3 spans 14 amino acids. V was cut by 6 bases and J by 7 bases, with 14 bases left in between.

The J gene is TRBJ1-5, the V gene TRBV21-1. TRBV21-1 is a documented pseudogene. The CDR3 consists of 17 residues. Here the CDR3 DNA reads TGTGCCAGCAGCAAAGGGCTTACGTTCTATAGCAATCAGCCCCAGCATTTT. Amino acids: CASSKGLTFYSNQPQHF.

The CDR3 here is CASSRTDNYGYTF. The CDR3 nucleotides read TGTGCCAGCAGTCGGACAGATAACTATGGCTACACCTTC. The chain combines TRBV7-2 with TRBJ1-2; tentative D call: TRBD1 (6 bases). With 6 bases removed from V and 1 base from J, the gap between germline ends came to 9 bases. The CDR3 runs to 13 residues. In germline, CDR1 is SGHTA, CDR2 FQGNSA.